These 10 T cell receptor beta chains came from one sample sequenced in a study of blood T cell repertoires in COVID-19. The table came from immunoSEQ multiplex PCR; TCRdb's copy has only in-frame clones and leaves some out. The sample records roughly 260,000 clones, around 87% being singletons. The specimen sequenced was peripheral blood. These receptors all stem from a woman between 50 and 59 years old with acute or convalescent COVID-19.

The genes are TRBV5-1 and TRBJ2-7; D gene uncertain. V gave up 1 base and J gave up 2 bases, with 10 bases separating them. Germline CDR1 SGHRS, CDR2 YFSETQ. The CDR3 loop spans 14 amino acids. Here the CDR3 DNA reads TGCGCCAGCAGCTTGTTAGTAACTACCTACGAGCAGTACTTC. Amino acid sequence: CASSLLVTTYEQYF.

This chain joins TRBV27 and TRBJ2-7; 7 bases agree with TRBD2. This CDR3 is built from 18 residues. The J segment lost 2 bases and the V segment lost 1 base, leaving 14 bases of the junction unmatched. Per germline, CDR1 MNHEY and CDR2 SMNVEV (reference sequence). The CDR3 loop reads CASSLLGGSSLPTYEQYF. Written as DNA, the CDR3 is TGTGCCAGCAGTTTATTGGGGGGGAGCTCGCTCCCTACCTACGAGCAGTACTTC.

This clone was seen only a few times. The chain recombines TRBV2 with TRBJ1-2; D is undetermined. The ends were cut back, 6 bases at V and 7 bases at J, with 15 bases in the middle. CDR3 size: 13 residues. The germline gives CDR1 SNHLY, CDR2 FYNNEI. The CDR3 DNA sequence: TGTGCCAGCAGGGAGGACGAGGACTCTGGCTACACCTTC. It is translated as CASREDEDSGYTF.

V gene TRBV9 combines with J gene TRBJ2-2; possible D gene TRBD1, 5 bases. Trimming took 6 bases from V and 4 from J, leaving 13 bases between them. Germline V CDR1 and CDR2: SGDLS, YYNGEE. This CDR3 region has 14 residues. The CDR3 region has the DNA TGTGCCAGCACGGCAGGGTACCGCACCGGGGAGCTGTTTTTT. Translated, it gives CASTAGYRTGELFF.

The chain combines TRBV3-1 (or the pseudogene TRBV3-2) with TRBJ2-7; 8 bases align to TRBD2. The CDR3 has 15 residues. Germline V gives CDR1 LGHDT, CDR2 YNNKEL (reference sequence). V lost 0 bases, J lost 1 base, and 2 bases stayed unmatched. CDR3: CASSQEVAGSYEQYF. In DNA form, the CDR3 reads TGTGCCAGCAGCCAAGAGGTAGCGGGGTCCTACGAGCAGTACTTC.

In its sample, this clone was seen once. This chain uses TRBV19 with TRBJ1-1; D unresolved. This CDR3 has 12 amino acids. Between the trimmed V and J ends, which lost 5 bases and 7 bases, there was a span of 11 bases. CDR1 and CDR2 (germline): LNHDA, SQIVND (reference sequence). The CDR3 DNA reads as TGTGCCAGTAGTGAAACGGTCGATGAAGCTTTCTTT. Amino acids: CASSETVDEAFF.

The rearrangement uses TRBV19 and TRBJ1-5, with D tentatively TRBD1 (5 bases). V was clipped by 3 bases and J by 6 bases, with 12 bases between them. This CDR3 contains 14 residues. In germline, CDR1 is LNHDA, CDR2 SQIVND (reference sequence). CDR3 loop: CASSMRRASQPQHF. Here the CDR3 DNA reads TGTGCCAGTAGTATGCGCAGGGCAAGTCAGCCCCAGCATTTT.

The J gene is TRBJ1-3, the V gene TRBV28, with D possibly TRBD1 on 6 matching bases. This CDR3 spans 15 amino acids. The germline V and J ends were trimmed by 2 bases and 3 bases, with 11 bases remaining between them. The germline V gene encodes CDR1 MDHEN and CDR2 SYDVKM. The CDR3 nucleotides read TGTGCCAGCAGTTTAGGGGGGGCGGGTGGAAACACCATATATTTT. Amino acids: CASSLGGAGGNTIYF.

V is TRBV10-3 and J is TRBJ2-1, with TRBD2 matching 9 bases. The length of the CDR3 is 17 residues. The ends lost 0 bases at V and 5 bases at J; junction bases unmatched: 8. Germline V gives CDR1 ENHRY, CDR2 SYGVKD. Here the CDR3 DNA reads TGTGCCATCAGTGAGTCGCGGGCTAGCGGGGATAACAATGAGCAGTTCTTC. This translates into CAISESRASGDNNEQFF.

This clone was seen a single time. V and J are TRBV24-1 and TRBJ1-4, with D possibly being TRBD1 (5 bases). CDR3 length equals 16 residues. Germline V gives CDR1 KGHDR, CDR2 SFDVKD. Deletions cut 3 bases from V and 3 bases from J, with 13 bases between. The CDR3 DNA is TGTGCCACCAGTGATGCCGACAGTGCGGCTAATGAAAAACTGTTTTTT. Amino acids: CATSDADSAANEKLFF.